These T cell receptor beta chains were read from a single sample in a study of blood T cell repertoires in COVID-19. Only in-frame clones appear in the TCRdb table, and some are missing; sequencing was by immunoSEQ multiplex PCR. The sample records some 150,000 clones, 65% to 90% being singletons. Material: peripheral blood. Receptors were obtained from an older man with acute or convalescent COVID-19. CDR3s include the opening cysteine and the closing phenylalanine or tryptophan. D genes are given only for firm matches. Only part of the rows carry a size: once, few, many, or a class if the clone is expanded.

d_call: TRBD2; j_call: TRBJ2-1; clone_size: .; v_call: TRBV6-5; cdr3_nt: TGTGCCAGCAGTTGGGGGACTAGCGGTTCTTGGGAGCAGTTCTTC; cdr3_aa: CASSWGTSGSWEQFF
d_call: .; j_call: TRBJ2-2; clone_size: .; v_call: TRBV13; cdr3_nt: TGTGCCAGCAGCTTTAGCAGGGTTTCGGGCTCCGGGGAGCTGTTTTTT; cdr3_aa: CASSFSRVSGSGELFF
d_call: TRBD2; j_call: TRBJ2-7; clone_size: .; v_call: TRBV7-9; cdr3_nt: TGTGCCAGCAGCCTCCGAGGACTAGACAATTACGAGCAGTACTTC; cdr3_aa: CASSLRGLDNYEQYF
d_call: .; j_call: TRBJ1-1; clone_size: .; v_call: TRBV19; cdr3_nt: TGTGCCAGTAGTTGGCCAGGGACTGCGGAAGGTGAAGCTTTCTTT; cdr3_aa: CASSWPGTAEGEAFF
d_call: TRBD1; j_call: TRBJ1-1; clone_size: .; v_call: TRBV25-1; cdr3_nt: TGTGCCAGCAGAGGACAGGGAACTGAAGCTTTCTTT; cdr3_aa: CASRGQGTEAFF
d_call: TRBD2; j_call: TRBJ2-1; clone_size: .; v_call: TRBV18; cdr3_nt: TGTGCCAGCTCACTGGGGACTAGTAGGATCTATGAGCAGTTCTTC; cdr3_aa: CASSLGTSRIYEQFF
d_call: TRBD1; j_call: TRBJ1-4; clone_size: .; v_call: TRBV14; cdr3_nt: TGTGCCAGCAGCCAGGAGGGGGCGACTAATGAAAAACTGTTTTTT; cdr3_aa: CASSQEGATNEKLFF
d_call: .; j_call: TRBJ1-4; clone_size: few; v_call: TRBV2; cdr3_nt: TGTGCCAGCAGTGAAGGGTCAGGGGTCCTTGAAAAACTGTTTTTT; cdr3_aa: CASSEGSGVLEKLFF
d_call: .; j_call: TRBJ2-1; clone_size: .; v_call: TRBV19; cdr3_nt: TGTGCCAGTAGTAGGCAGGCCTACAATGAGCAGTTCTTC; cdr3_aa: CASSRQAYNEQFF
d_call: TRBD2; j_call: TRBJ2-7; clone_size: few; v_call: TRBV5-1; cdr3_nt: TGCGCCAGCAGCCCGGGACTAGCGGGCCCGAGCTCCTACGAGCAGTACTTC; cdr3_aa: CASSPGLAGPSSYEQYF
d_call: TRBD2; j_call: TRBJ2-7; clone_size: .; v_call: TRBV7-3; cdr3_nt: TGTGCCAGCAGCTTAACGGGACTAGCGGGGACCTACGAGCAGTACTTC; cdr3_aa: CASSLTGLAGTYEQYF
d_call: .; j_call: TRBJ1-6; clone_size: .; v_call: TRBV9; cdr3_nt: TGTGCCAGCAGCGTGTTCCCGCGGAATAATTCACCCCTCCACTTT; cdr3_aa: CASSVFPRNNSPLHF
d_call: .; j_call: TRBJ1-1; clone_size: .; v_call: TRBV6-5; cdr3_nt: TGTGCCAGCAGTTACGGACACTCGAACACTGAAGCTTTCTTT; cdr3_aa: CASSYGHSNTEAFF
d_call: TRBD2; j_call: TRBJ2-1; clone_size: .; v_call: TRBV3-1/TRBV3-2; cdr3_nt: TGTGCCAGCAGCCAGGTTAGCGGGAGGTACCGTCTTTACAATGAGCAGTTCTTC; cdr3_aa: CASSQVSGRYRLYNEQFF
d_call: .; j_call: TRBJ1-2; clone_size: .; v_call: TRBV9; cdr3_nt: TGTGCCAGCAGCGTAGCAGGGAACTATGGCTACACCTTC; cdr3_aa: CASSVAGNYGYTF
d_call: .; j_call: TRBJ1-6; clone_size: .; v_call: TRBV3-1/TRBV3-2; cdr3_nt: TGTGCCAGCGGGGGAGGAGGGTTTATCTCACCCCTCCACTTT; cdr3_aa: CASGGGGFISPLHF
d_call: .; j_call: TRBJ1-6; clone_size: few; v_call: TRBV4-3; cdr3_nt: TGCGCCAGCAGCCAAGATAGGGGTTCACCCCTCCACTTT; cdr3_aa: CASSQDRGSPLHF
d_call: TRBD2; j_call: TRBJ2-7; clone_size: .; v_call: TRBV4-1; cdr3_nt: TGCGCCAGCAGCCAAGATTTCAGCGGGAGGAGCGTGGGCGAGCAGTACTTC; cdr3_aa: CASSQDFSGRSVGEQYF
d_call: .; j_call: TRBJ2-5; clone_size: .; v_call: TRBV7-8; cdr3_nt: TGTGCCAGCAGCTTACCCGCCGGGACATTACAAGAGACCCAGTACTTC; cdr3_aa: CASSLPAGTLQETQYF
d_call: TRBD2; j_call: TRBJ2-3; clone_size: .; v_call: TRBV9; cdr3_nt: TGTGCCAGCAGCGTAGGGGCTAGCGGGAGTTTTACAGATACGCAGTATTTT; cdr3_aa: CASSVGASGSFTDTQYF
d_call: .; j_call: TRBJ2-7; clone_size: .; v_call: TRBV6-2/TRBV6-3; cdr3_nt: TGTGCCAGCAGTTACGGGGGCTGGACCGACGAGCAGTACTTC; cdr3_aa: CASSYGGWTDEQYF
d_call: TRBD2; j_call: TRBJ2-3; clone_size: .; v_call: TRBV9; cdr3_nt: TGTGCCAGCAGTTTTACTACTAGCGGGAGCACAGATACGCAGTATTTT; cdr3_aa: CASSFTTSGSTDTQYF
d_call: .; j_call: TRBJ2-2; clone_size: once; v_call: TRBV7-2; cdr3_nt: TGTGCCAGCAGCTTAGTAGGAGGAGCGCCTGGCCAAACCGGGGAGCTGTTTTTT; cdr3_aa: CASSLVGGAPGQTGELFF
d_call: .; j_call: TRBJ1-2; clone_size: .; v_call: TRBV6-6; cdr3_nt: TGTGCCAGCAGTTACGCCAGGGAACTTGGCTACACCTTC; cdr3_aa: CASSYARELGYTF
d_call: TRBD2; j_call: TRBJ2-7; clone_size: .; v_call: TRBV13; cdr3_nt: TGTGCCAGCAGCCCAGGGACTAGCGTCGCTCGGGAGCAGTACTTC; cdr3_aa: CASSPGTSVAREQYF
d_call: .; j_call: TRBJ2-5; clone_size: .; v_call: TRBV7-8; cdr3_nt: TGTGCCAGCAGCTTAGCGGGGCTTCACGCAGGCGAGACCCAGTACTTC; cdr3_aa: CASSLAGLHAGETQYF
d_call: .; j_call: TRBJ2-7; clone_size: .; v_call: TRBV2; cdr3_nt: TGTGCCAGCAGTGACGACAGACCCTACGAGCAGTACTTC; cdr3_aa: CASSDDRPYEQYF
d_call: TRBD1; j_call: TRBJ2-1; clone_size: .; v_call: TRBV5-4; cdr3_nt: TGTGCCAGCAGCCTGATGACAGGGTACAATGAGCAGTTCTTC; cdr3_aa: CASSLMTGYNEQFF
d_call: .; j_call: TRBJ2-3; clone_size: .; v_call: TRBV11-2; cdr3_nt: TGTGCCAGCAGCTTACTGACACCGAACACAGATACGCAGTATTTT; cdr3_aa: CASSLLTPNTDTQYF
d_call: TRBD2; j_call: TRBJ2-5; clone_size: .; v_call: TRBV7-2; cdr3_nt: TGTGCCAGCAGCCAGACTAGCGGGAGAGGACAAGAGACCCAGTACTTC; cdr3_aa: CASSQTSGRGQETQYF
d_call: .; j_call: TRBJ1-1; clone_size: .; v_call: TRBV18; cdr3_nt: TGTGCCAGCTCACCAGTGGACATGAACACTGAAGCTTTCTTT; cdr3_aa: CASSPVDMNTEAFF
d_call: .; j_call: TRBJ1-5; clone_size: .; v_call: TRBV18; cdr3_nt: TGTGCCAGCTCTCGTGACGGAGGAGATCAGCCCCAGCATTTT; cdr3_aa: CASSRDGGDQPQHF
d_call: .; j_call: TRBJ2-1; clone_size: .; v_call: TRBV3-1/TRBV3-2; cdr3_nt: TGTGCCAGCAGCCAAGGCATTCCTAGCCCGAAGGAGCAGTTCTTC; cdr3_aa: CASSQGIPSPKEQFF
d_call: TRBD2; j_call: TRBJ2-3; clone_size: .; v_call: TRBV19; cdr3_nt: TGTGCCAGTAGTTTCCTTAGCGGGAATGGAGATACGCAGTATTTT; cdr3_aa: CASSFLSGNGDTQYF
d_call: .; j_call: TRBJ2-7; clone_size: .; v_call: TRBV5-1; cdr3_nt: TGCGCCAGCAGCCCGCCCTCGGACGAGCAGTACTTC; cdr3_aa: CASSPPSDEQYF
d_call: TRBD1; j_call: TRBJ2-5; clone_size: .; v_call: TRBV2; cdr3_nt: TGTGCCAGCAGTGAATTGGGACAGGGGGCATTGGAAGAGACCCAGTACTTC; cdr3_aa: CASSELGQGALEETQYF
d_call: .; j_call: TRBJ2-3; clone_size: .; v_call: TRBV30; cdr3_nt: TGTGCCTGGAGCCTCGGGAGCACAGATACGCAGTATTTT; cdr3_aa: CAWSLGSTDTQYF
d_call: .; j_call: TRBJ1-2; clone_size: once; v_call: TRBV27; cdr3_nt: TGTGCCAGCAGTCAACAGGGATTCGGCTACACCTTC; cdr3_aa: CASSQQGFGYTF
d_call: .; j_call: TRBJ1-1; clone_size: .; v_call: TRBV7-8; cdr3_nt: TGTGCCAGCAGCATGATGCCAGGGATGACTGAAGCTTTCTTT; cdr3_aa: CASSMMPGMTEAFF
d_call: TRBD2; j_call: TRBJ2-3; clone_size: .; v_call: TRBV28; cdr3_nt: TGTGCCAGCAGTTTATCTCCGGGACTAGCGGAATACACAGATACGCAGTATTTT; cdr3_aa: CASSLSPGLAEYTDTQYF
d_call: TRBD2; j_call: TRBJ2-3; clone_size: .; v_call: TRBV27; cdr3_nt: TGTGCCAGCAGGCCGGGACTAGCGGGAGATAGGGATACGCAGTATTTT; cdr3_aa: CASRPGLAGDRDTQYF
d_call: TRBD2; j_call: TRBJ2-1; clone_size: .; v_call: TRBV5-6; cdr3_nt: TGTGCCAGCAGCTTGGGCCCGGGACTAGCGGGAGTCGAGCAGTTCTTC; cdr3_aa: CASSLGPGLAGVEQFF
d_call: TRBD1; j_call: TRBJ2-2; clone_size: once; v_call: TRBV5-1; cdr3_nt: TGCGCCAGCAGCTCTAGACAGGGTGGGGCCGGGGAGCTGTTTTTT; cdr3_aa: CASSSRQGGAGELFF